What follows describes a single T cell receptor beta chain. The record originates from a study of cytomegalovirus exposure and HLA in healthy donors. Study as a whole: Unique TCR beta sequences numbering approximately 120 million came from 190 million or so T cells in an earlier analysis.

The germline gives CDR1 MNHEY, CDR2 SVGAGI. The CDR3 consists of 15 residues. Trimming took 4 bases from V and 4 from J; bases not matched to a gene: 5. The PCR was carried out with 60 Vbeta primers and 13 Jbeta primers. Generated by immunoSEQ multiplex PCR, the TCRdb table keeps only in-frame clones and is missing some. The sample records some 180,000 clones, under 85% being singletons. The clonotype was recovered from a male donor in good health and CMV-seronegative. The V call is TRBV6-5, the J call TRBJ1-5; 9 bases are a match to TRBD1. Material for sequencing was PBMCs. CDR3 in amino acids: CASSSMTGGNQPQHF. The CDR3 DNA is TGTGCCAGCAGTTCCATGACAGGGGGGAATCAGCCCCAGCATTTT.